The 19 T cell receptor beta chains given below trace back to one sample, sequenced in a study of blood T cell repertoires in COVID-19. Profiling relied on immunoSEQ multiplex PCR, and the TCRdb table lists in-frame clones only, not all of them. The sample records about 300,000 clones, about nine tenths being singletons. Material: peripheral blood. These receptors all come from a woman aged 30 to 39 who had recovered from COVID-19.

V and J are TRBV7-6 and TRBJ2-7, with 8 bases lining up with TRBD1. The CDR3 totals 17 residues. The germline CDR1 and CDR2 sequences are SGHVS and FNYEAQ. After removal of 4 bases from V and 2 bases from J, the junction contained 13 bases not matched to a gene. The CDR3 nucleotides read TGTGCCAGCAGCTCCTACCCGACAGGGGCAGGCCCCTACGAGCAGTACTTC. Amino acid sequence: CASSSYPTGAGPYEQYF.

The rearrangement uses TRBV7-9 and TRBJ2-1; perhaps TRBD1 as D (6 bases). The length of the CDR3 is 12 residues. The germline CDR1 and CDR2 sequences are SEHNR and FQNEAQ (reference sequence). V was trimmed by 5 bases and J by 9 bases, leaving 11 bases between them. The CDR3 region is CASSQGKGEQFF. The DNA for the CDR3 is TGTGCCAGCAGCCAGGGGAAGGGTGAGCAGTTCTTC.

The J gene is TRBJ1-1, the V gene TRBV7-2, with D possibly being TRBD1 (6 bases). CDR3 length: 18 residues. V gave up 2 bases and J gave up 1 base, with 20 bases separating them. Germline CDR1 and CDR2: SGHTA and FQGNSA. The CDR3 protein is CASSLSSMGHLPNTEAFF. CDR3 DNA: TGTGCCAGCAGCTTATCCTCGATGGGACACCTACCGAACACTGAAGCTTTCTTT. Together with reference TRBV7-2 and TRBJ1-1, the CDR3 gives the full variable domain: GAGVSQSPSNKVTEKGKDVELRCDPISGHTALYWYRQSLGQGLEFLIYFQGNSAPDKSGLPSDRFSAERTGGSVSTLTIQRTQQEDSAVYLCASSLSSMGHLPNTEAFFGQGTRLTVV.

The chain joins TRBV18 to TRBJ2-7, with TRBD1 matching 12 bases. Trimming at V came to 5 bases and at J to 6 bases, leaving 5 bases not matched to a gene. Germline CDR1 is KGHSH and CDR2 is LQKENI. CDR3 length equals 14 residues. CDR3 in DNA: TGTGCCAGCTCAGATGGGACAGGGGGCGGCGAGCAGTACTTC. As protein: CASSDGTGGGEQYF.

The chain carries TRBV9 and TRBJ2-2, with D unresolved. V dropped 1 base and J dropped 5 bases, with 3 bases sitting between them. This CDR3 is built from 12 residues. CDR1 is SGDLS, CDR2 YYNGEE, per germline. The CDR3 spells CASSVLTGELFF. The DNA for the CDR3 is TGTGCCAGCAGCGTATTAACCGGGGAGCTGTTTTTT. The full variable domain, with the rest looked up from reference TRBV9 and TRBJ2-2, is DSGVTQTPKHLITATGQRVTLRCSPRSGDLSVYWYQQSLDQGLQFLIQYYNGEERAKGNILERFSAQQFPDLHSELNLSSLELGDSALYFCASSVLTGELFFGEGSRLTVL.

The sample holds a few counts of this clone. The same CDR3 arises from other DNA sequences in this sample as well. The V gene is TRBV19, the J gene TRBJ1-6; D may be TRBD1 (5 bases). The length of the CDR3 is 11 residues. Trimming removed 8 bases from V and 7 bases from J, with 6 bases in between. The germline CDR1 and CDR2 sequences are LNHDA and SQIVND (reference sequence). The CDR3 here is CASSGNSPLHF. The CDR3 DNA is TGTGCCAGTTCAGGGAATTCACCCCTCCACTTT.

The chain links TRBV12-5 to TRBJ2-3; no firm D call. The CDR3 consists of 14 residues. V gave up 5 bases and J gave up 2 bases, with 11 bases separating them. Germline V lookup: CDR1 LGHNT, CDR2 FRNRAP. CDR3 nucleotides: TGTGCTAGTGGTCCCCCCGAGGCCACAGATACGCAGTATTTT. Translation gives CASGPPEATDTQYF.

This chain connects TRBV7-2 to TRBJ1-6; D possibly corresponds to TRBD1 (5 bases). This CDR3 region has 15 residues. The germline V gene has CDR1 SGHTA and CDR2 FQGNSA. The germline V and J ends were trimmed by 1 base and 4 bases, with 8 bases remaining between them. The CDR3 DNA reads as TGTGCCAGCAGCTTAGTTTCAGGGTATAATTCACCCCTCCACTTT. Protein product: CASSLVSGYNSPLHF.

The rearrangement uses TRBV28 and TRBJ1-2; no reliable D call. The CDR3 totals 13 residues. Deletions cut 5 bases from V and 0 bases from J, with 7 bases between. Germline CDR1 reads MDHEN; CDR2 reads SYDVKM. The CDR3 protein is CASSKQANYGYTF. The CDR3, as DNA: TGTGCCAGCAGTAAACAAGCTAACTATGGCTACACCTTC.

The V gene is TRBV28, the J gene TRBJ2-7; D not resolved. Between the trimmed V and J ends, which lost 3 bases and 6 bases, there was a span of 6 bases. This CDR3 is 11 amino acids long. Germline values: CDR1 MDHEN, CDR2 SYDVKM. This CDR3 is CASSFPSEQYF. DNA of the CDR3: TGTGCCAGCAGTTTCCCGTCCGAGCAGTACTTC.

The sample holds a few counts of this clone. The V gene is TRBV7-9, the J gene TRBJ1-1; 7 nucleotides match TRBD1. This CDR3 has 12 amino acids. From germline, CDR1 is SEHNR and CDR2 FQNEAQ (reference sequence). V lost 8 bases, J lost 3 bases, and 3 bases stayed unmatched. The CDR3 spells CASRDRDTEAFF. The CDR3 DNA follows: TGTGCCAGCCGCGACAGGGACACTGAAGCTTTCTTT.

The chain links TRBV29-1 to TRBJ1-2; 7 nucleotides match TRBD1. The CDR3 spans 13 residues. V lost 4 bases, J lost 6 bases, and 8 bases stayed unmatched. Germline-derived CDR1 and CDR2 are SQVTM and ANQGSEA. Here the CDR3 reads CSVVLQGDDGYTF. CDR3 DNA: TGCAGCGTTGTATTGCAGGGGGACGATGGCTACACCTTC. Complete variable domain (other parts from reference TRBV29-1 and TRBJ1-2): SAVISQKPSRDICQRGTSLTIQCQVDSQVTMMFWYRQQPGQSLTLIATANQGSEATYESGFVIDKFPISRPNLTFSTLTVSNMSPEDSSIYLCSVVLQGDDGYTFGSGTRLTVV.

The rearrangement uses TRBV4-3 and TRBJ1-6; TRBD1 agrees at 7 bases. The CDR3 extends over 15 amino acids. The V gene's germline CDR1 is LGHNA and CDR2 YSLEER. V gave up 1 base and J gave up 7 bases; unmatched junction bases: 4. The DNA of the CDR3 is TGCGCCAGCAGCCAAGTACGACAGGGAAATTCACCCCTCCACTTT. Protein sequence: CASSQVRQGNSPLHF.

The J gene is TRBJ1-5, the V gene TRBV11-2; 10 positions match TRBD1. The V and J ends lost 5 bases and 6 bases, in that order; junction bases with no gene match: 1. Germline V gene sequence: CDR1 SGHAT, CDR2 FQNNGV. The CDR3 length is 13 residues. The CDR3 sequence is CASSRDRGQPQHF. DNA for the CDR3: TGTGCCAGCAGCCGGGACAGGGGTCAGCCCCAGCATTTT.

The gene calls are TRBV9 and TRBJ1-1; 11 bases map to TRBD1. There are 16 residues in the CDR3. The germline V gene encodes CDR1 SGDLS and CDR2 YYNGEE. The V and J ends lost 3 bases and 6 bases, in that order; junction bases with no gene match: 10. The CDR3 protein is CASSALGGQGAPEAFF. The CDR3, as DNA: TGTGCCAGCAGCGCGTTGGGTGGACAGGGGGCGCCTGAAGCTTTCTTT.

V is TRBV6-2 or TRBV6-3 and J is TRBJ1-1; the D gene is possibly TRBD1 (5 bases). This CDR3 comprises 15 residues. CDR1 is MNHEY and CDR2 is SVGEGT in the germline V gene. Trimming cost V 1 base and J 5 bases, with 14 bases left between them. The CDR3 is CASSYLSLGVTEAFF. DNA of the CDR3: TGTGCCAGCAGTTACTTGAGCCTAGGGGTGACTGAAGCTTTCTTT.

The rearrangement uses TRBV28 and TRBJ2-7; TRBD2 aligns across 9 bases. Looked up from germline, CDR1 is MDHEN and CDR2 is SYDVKM. The trim removed 2 bases at V and 2 bases at J, leaving 4 bases unmatched. This CDR3 is 15 amino acids long. The CDR3, as DNA: TGTGCCAGCAGTTTAAGCGGGGGGCTAACCTACGAGCAGTACTTC. Protein product: CASSLSGGLTYEQYF.

This chain links TRBV24-1 with TRBJ1-5, with TRBD1 matching over 10 bases. With V trimmed by 2 bases and J by 7 bases, 7 bases remained unmatched. Per the germline V gene, CDR1 is KGHDR and CDR2 is SFDVKD. The CDR3 covers 16 residues. CDR3 residues: CATSDSRQGAGQPQHF. CDR3 bases: TGTGCCACCAGTGATTCACGACAGGGGGCTGGGCAGCCCCAGCATTTT.

The chain joins TRBV24-1 to TRBJ1-2, with 8 bases fitting TRBD1. The CDR3 runs to 14 residues. The V gene end was trimmed by 5 bases and the J gene end by 4 bases; junction bases not matched to a gene: 5. Germline loops: CDR1 KGHDR, CDR2 SFDVKD. The CDR3 DNA is TGTGCCACCAGTGCGGCGACAGGGGCCTATGGCTACACCTTC. Its translation is CATSAATGAYGYTF.